This entry features one T cell receptor beta chain sequence. Other DNA sequences of this sample code for an identical CDR3. TCRdb keeps only in-frame clones here, not all; method: immunoSEQ multiplex PCR. The sample shows tens of thousands of clones, 85% to 90% of them seen only once. This sample stems from a study of control samples from healthy donors and cancer patients. Deletions cut 5 bases from V and 0 bases from J, with 8 bases between. The germline V gene encodes CDR1 LNHDA and CDR2 SQIVND (reference sequence). The length of the CDR3 is 14 residues. Sequencing was done on a sample of blood. The clonotype was recovered from a woman between 50 and 59 years old in good health. V and J are TRBV19 and TRBJ1-5; no clear D. CDR3: CASSPQYSNQPQHF. The CDR3 DNA reads TGTGCCAGTAGTCCCCAGTATAGCAATCAGCCCCAGCATTTT.